This T cell receptor (beta chain) comes out of a study of blood T cell repertoires in COVID-19. Study-level background: Whether acute or convalescent, the COVID-19 samples came from the United States, Italy and Spain.

Under the authors' procedure: Using reference gene primer amplification, nucleated cell counts were estimated. Data came from immunoSEQ multiplex PCR; TCRdb stores just in-frame clones and leaves some out. V and J calls and clone size are given by that table; D and trimming were obtained from the DNA. The sample shows 330,000 or so clones, 80% to 90% of them seen only once. Germline CDR1 and CDR2: SGHNT and YENEEA. V shed 0 bases and J 2 bases; nucleotides not matched to a gene: 10. The length of the CDR3 is 18 residues. Everyone who took part was roughly 18 to 95 years old, and they came from over 20 US areas. Cohort 3 donors were reported recovered after two negative PCRs, clearance, or symptom resolution.

The material sequenced was PBMCs or T cells enriched from blood (not recorded which). The receptor was derived from a young man who had recovered from COVID-19. The rearrangement joins TRBV11-3 to TRBJ2-1, with 7 bases identical to TRBD1. CDR3 loop: CASSLDPPAGGPYNEQFF. The CDR3 nucleotides read TGTGCCAGCAGCTTAGATCCCCCGGCAGGGGGACCCTACAATGAGCAGTTCTTC.